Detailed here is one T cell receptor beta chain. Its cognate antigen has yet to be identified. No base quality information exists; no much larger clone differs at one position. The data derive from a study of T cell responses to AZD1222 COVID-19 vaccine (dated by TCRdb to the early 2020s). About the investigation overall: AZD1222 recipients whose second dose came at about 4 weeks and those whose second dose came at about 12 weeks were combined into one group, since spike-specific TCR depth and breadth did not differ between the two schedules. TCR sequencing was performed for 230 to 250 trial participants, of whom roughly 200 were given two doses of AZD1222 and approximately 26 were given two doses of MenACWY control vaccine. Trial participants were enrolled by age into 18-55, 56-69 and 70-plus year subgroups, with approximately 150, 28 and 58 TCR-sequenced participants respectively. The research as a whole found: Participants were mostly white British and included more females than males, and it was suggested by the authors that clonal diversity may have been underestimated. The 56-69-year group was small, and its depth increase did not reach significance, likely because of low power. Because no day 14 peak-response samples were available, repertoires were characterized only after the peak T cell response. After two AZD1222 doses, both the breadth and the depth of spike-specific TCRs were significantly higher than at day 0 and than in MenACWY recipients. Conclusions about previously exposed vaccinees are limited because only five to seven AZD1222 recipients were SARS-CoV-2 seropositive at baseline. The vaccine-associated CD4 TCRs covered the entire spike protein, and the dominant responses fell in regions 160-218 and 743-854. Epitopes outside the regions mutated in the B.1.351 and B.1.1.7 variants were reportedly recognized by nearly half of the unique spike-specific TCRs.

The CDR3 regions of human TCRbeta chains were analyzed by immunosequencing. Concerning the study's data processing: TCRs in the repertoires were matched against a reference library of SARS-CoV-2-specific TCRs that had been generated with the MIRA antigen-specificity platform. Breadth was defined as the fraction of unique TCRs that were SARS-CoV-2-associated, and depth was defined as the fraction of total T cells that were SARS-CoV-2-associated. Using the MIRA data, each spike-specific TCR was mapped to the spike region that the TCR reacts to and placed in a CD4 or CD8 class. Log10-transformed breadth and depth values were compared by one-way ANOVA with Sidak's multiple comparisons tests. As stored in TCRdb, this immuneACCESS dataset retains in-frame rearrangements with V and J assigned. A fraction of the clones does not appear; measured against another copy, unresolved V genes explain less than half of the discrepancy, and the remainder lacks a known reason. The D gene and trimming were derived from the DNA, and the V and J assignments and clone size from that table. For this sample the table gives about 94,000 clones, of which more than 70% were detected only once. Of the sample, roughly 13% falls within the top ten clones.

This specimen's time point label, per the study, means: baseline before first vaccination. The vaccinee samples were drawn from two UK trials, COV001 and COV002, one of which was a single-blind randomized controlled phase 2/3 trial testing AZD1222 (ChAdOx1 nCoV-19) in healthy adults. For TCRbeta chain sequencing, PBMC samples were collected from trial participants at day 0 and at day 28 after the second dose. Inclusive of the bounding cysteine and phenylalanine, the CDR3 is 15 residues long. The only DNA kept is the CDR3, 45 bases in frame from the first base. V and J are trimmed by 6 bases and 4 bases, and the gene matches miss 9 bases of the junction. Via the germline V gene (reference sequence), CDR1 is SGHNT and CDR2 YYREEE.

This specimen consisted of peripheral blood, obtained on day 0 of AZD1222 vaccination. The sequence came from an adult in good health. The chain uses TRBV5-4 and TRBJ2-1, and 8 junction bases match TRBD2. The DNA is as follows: TGTGCCAGCACCCACGGGGGGGCTTCATACAATGAGCAGTTCTTC. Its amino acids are CASTHGGASYNEQFF.